The sequence of this TCR beta chain was determined in a study of T cells in narcolepsy. Overall study: Donors had narcolepsy type 1 or type 2, or were healthy controls.

Method: immunoSEQ multiplex PCR; TCRdb's copy keeps in-frame clones and lacks some. The repertoire holds about 30,000 clones, with 75% to 90% as singletons. Study-level results: No autoreactive T cell clone sequences appeared in some memory CD4+ repertoires. HCRT-specific and TRIB2-specific autoreactive clonotypes appeared among same-patient CSF and blood CD4+ clonotypes. Healthy controls reportedly lacked the autoreactive clonotypes serially found in patients' blood.

Germline V gene sequence: CDR1 SGHDT, CDR2 YYEEEE. Deletions cut 5 bases from V and 0 bases from J, with 12 bases between. The CDR3 has 16 amino acids. The sample holds a few counts of this clone. Its antigen is unidentified. This rearrangement joins TRBV5-6 to TRBJ1-6; no reliable D call. The TCR comes from a human donor in good health. Input material: memory (CD45RA-) CD4+ T cells from blood. For the CDR3, the DNA is TGTGCCAGCAGAAGAGGGTGGGACTCCTATAATTCACCCCTCCACTTT. Protein sequence: CASRRGWDSYNSPLHF.